The entry that follows covers one TCR beta chain sequence. Its specificity is not known. The germline gives CDR1 GTSNPN, CDR2 SVGIG (reference sequence). The V and J ends lost 1 base and 3 bases respectively, with 1 base between them. The CDR3 runs to 10 residues. With random hexamers, 0.5 to 1 ug RNA was reverse transcribed. TCRdb recomputed calls from the immunoSEQ multiplex PCR reads with MiXCR, one row per CDR3 protein. The sample yields tens of thousands of distinct CDR3 sequences, roughly 94% seen once. The sample comes from a study of CD8 T cells in Susac syndrome. Study-level points and caveats: Clonal expansion of CD8+ cells in Susac peaked in TEMRA cells (and in active patients).

The specimen was CD8+ T cells from PBMCs. This receptor was obtained from a human donor with Susac syndrome. The J gene is TRBJ2-7, the V gene TRBV30, with no clear D. DNA for the CDR3: TGTGCCTGGAGTGACTACGAGCAGTACTTC. Its protein is CAWSDYEQYF.